The clone carrying this TCR beta chain was detected a few times. The antigen is unknown. Trimming shortened V by 4 bases and J by 5 bases, and 13 bases separated the two germline ends. Germline V CDR1 and CDR2: KGHSH, LQKENI. The CDR3 totals 14 residues. This sample is drawn from a study of early T cells in non-severe SARS-CoV-2 infection. Looking at the study overall: RNA in bulk from unsorted whole blood was sequenced, and chains were unpaired.

Unique molecular identifiers (one per individual cDNA molecule) were attached. MiXCR, applied by TCRdb to the 5' RACE reads, yields one record per CDR3 protein. The table records around 93,000 distinct CDR3 sequences, approximately 12% of them present only once. Study results and caveats: Reliance on VDJdb matching favored anti-spike CD8 responses; private and CD4 specificities were missed.

This specimen was whole blood, taken at baseline. The receptor was derived from an adult who was a healthcare worker with PCR-confirmed SARS-CoV-2 infection or an uninfected control (not recorded which). This sequence joins TRBV18 and TRBJ2-3, with D possibly TRBD1 on 7 matching bases. Written as DNA, the CDR3 is TGTGCCAGCTCACAGGGGACAGCGGGAGATACGCAGTATTTT. The encoded protein is CASSQGTAGDTQYF. Combining the CDR3 with reference TRBV18 and TRBJ2-3 gives the whole variable domain NAGVMQNPRHLVRRRGQEARLRCSPMKGHSHVYWYRQLPEEGLKFMVYLQKENIIDESGMPKERFSAEFPKEGPSILRIQQVVRGDSAAYFCASSQGTAGDTQYFGPGTRLTVL.